The 8 T cell receptor beta chains listed next were all sequenced from one sample in a study of blood T cell repertoires in COVID-19. The table came from immunoSEQ multiplex PCR; TCRdb's copy has only in-frame clones and leaves some out. The sample yields some 150,000 clones, approximately 86% seen once. The source material was peripheral blood. These receptors all come from a woman aged 80 or over in a cohort sampled during active or convalescent COVID-19.

V gene TRBV7-9 combines with J gene TRBJ1-2; 9 bases agree with TRBD1. The CDR3 is 14 amino acids. J was trimmed by 2 bases and V by 5 bases; bases with no gene match: 3. Germline V gene lookup returns CDR1 SEHNR and CDR2 FQNEAQ (reference sequence). The CDR3 loop is CASSRTGVNYGYTF. The CDR3, as DNA: TGTGCCAGCAGCCGGACAGGGGTCAACTATGGCTACACCTTC.

The chain recombines TRBV28 with TRBJ2-3; D might be TRBD2 (5 bases). The CDR3 loop spans 15 amino acids. The V gene lost 4 bases and the J gene lost 2 bases, with 13 bases spanning the gap. Germline values: CDR1 MDHEN, CDR2 SYDVKM. CDR3 coding DNA: TGTGCCAGCAGTTCGCGGACGGGATACACAGATACGCAGTATTTT. Protein product: CASSSRTGYTDTQYF.

The gene calls are TRBV5-4 and TRBJ2-2; TRBD1 aligns across 7 bases. V was clipped by 4 bases and J by 7 bases; unmatched bases: 13. Germline-derived CDR1 and CDR2 are SGHNT and YYREEE (reference sequence). CDR3 length: 16 residues. CDR3 bases: TGTGCCAGCAGCGGACCGGGACAGACGGTTGGCGGGGAGCTGTTTTTT. Its protein product is CASSGPGQTVGGELFF.

The J gene is TRBJ1-6, the V gene TRBV5-4; no clear D gene. CDR3 length: 14 residues. Germline CDR1 SGHNT, CDR2 YYREEE (reference sequence). Deletions cut 3 bases from V and 11 bases from J, with 15 bases between. The CDR3 loop reads CASSSGLVTAPLHF. The CDR3 DNA is TGTGCCAGCAGCTCTGGACTCGTAACGGCACCCCTCCACTTT.

This clone was seen only once. V usage is TRBV10-3 and J usage is TRBJ1-5; the match to TRBD1 covers 7 bases. V shed 6 bases and J 1 base; nucleotides not matched to a gene: 12. The CDR3 consists of 17 residues. Germline V gives CDR1 ENHRY, CDR2 SYGVKD. CDR3 in DNA: TGTGCCATCAGAATATACGGACAGGCCTACAGCAATCAGCCCCAGCATTTT. It specifies CAIRIYGQAYSNQPQHF.

This clone has a single count. The rearrangement joins TRBV28 to TRBJ1-1; D remains unclear. CDR1 is MDHEN, CDR2 SYDVKM, per germline. Trimming pared 8 bases from V and 1 base from J, leaving 8 bases between. This CDR3 has 12 residues. Here the CDR3 reads CASRHANTEAFF. The DNA for the CDR3 is TGTGCCAGCCGACACGCGAACACTGAAGCTTTCTTT.

The chain employs TRBV2 and TRBJ2-7; TRBD1 is a possible D gene (5 bases). Trimming took 7 bases from V and 0 from J, leaving 13 bases between them. The germline V gene has CDR1 SNHLY and CDR2 FYNNEI. There are 14 residues in the CDR3. The CDR3 spells CASTSQGPSYEQYF. The CDR3, as DNA: TGTGCCAGCACATCGCAGGGCCCCTCCTACGAGCAGTACTTC.

The V call is TRBV6-5, the J call TRBJ1-6, with 11 nucleotides matching TRBD1. The trim removed 7 bases at V and 13 bases at J, leaving 9 bases unmatched. The CDR3 loop spans 14 amino acids. CDR1 and CDR2 from the germline V gene are MNHEY and SVGAGI. CDR3 DNA sequence: TGTGCCAGCACTCTAGGGACAGGGGGGGTCCCCCTCCACTTT. Its protein is CASTLGTGGVPLHF.